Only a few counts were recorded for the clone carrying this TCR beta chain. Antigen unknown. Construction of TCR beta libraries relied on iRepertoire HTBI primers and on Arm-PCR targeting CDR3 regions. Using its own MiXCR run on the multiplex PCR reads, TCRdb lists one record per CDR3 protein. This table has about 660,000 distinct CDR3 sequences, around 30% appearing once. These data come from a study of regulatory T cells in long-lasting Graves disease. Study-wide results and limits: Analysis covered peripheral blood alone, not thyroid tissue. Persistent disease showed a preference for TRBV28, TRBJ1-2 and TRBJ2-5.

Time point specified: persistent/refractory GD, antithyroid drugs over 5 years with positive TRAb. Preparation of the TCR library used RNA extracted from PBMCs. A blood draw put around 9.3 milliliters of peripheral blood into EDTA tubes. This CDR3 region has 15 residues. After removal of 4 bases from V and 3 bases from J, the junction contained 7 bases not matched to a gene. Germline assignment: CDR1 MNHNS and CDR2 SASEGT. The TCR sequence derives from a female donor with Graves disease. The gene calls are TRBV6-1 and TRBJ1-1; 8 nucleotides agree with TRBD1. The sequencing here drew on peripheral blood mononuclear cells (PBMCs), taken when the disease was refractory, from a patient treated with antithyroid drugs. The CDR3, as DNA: TGTGCCAGCAGTGGGACAGGGTGGGTGGACACTGAAGCTTTCTTT. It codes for CASSGTGWVDTEAFF.